These 7 T cell receptor beta chains originate from one sample sequenced in a study of blood T cell repertoires in COVID-19. The table came from immunoSEQ multiplex PCR; TCRdb's copy has only in-frame clones and leaves some out. This table has roughly 250,000 clones, approximately 81% appearing once. Sequencing was done on a sample of peripheral blood. The source is a woman aged 60-70 years with active or convalescent COVID-19.

The table lists this clone with a few counts. The rearrangement joins TRBV21-1 to TRBJ1-3; the tabulated D call, TRBD1, remains unverified against the DNA. TRBV21-1 is tagged as a pseudogene. The CDR3 is 15 residues long. In nucleotides, the CDR3 is TGTGCCAGCAGTGCTGGGCTTGGCCTTTTCCACACCATATATTTT. Translating it yields CASSAGLGLFHTIYF.

This clone was detected only a few times. This chain links TRBV20-1 with TRBJ2-5, with 8 nucleotides matching TRBD2. Germline-derived CDR1 and CDR2 are DFQATT and SNEGSKA (reference sequence). The CDR3 runs 11 residues. V shed 8 bases and J 5 bases; nucleotides not matched to a gene: 4. CDR3 DNA: TGCAGTACGGGGGGGCTGGAGACCCAGTACTTC. Amino acids: CSTGGLETQYF.

This clone was detected only once. The chain uses TRBV10-2 and TRBJ2-7; TRBD1 agrees at 7 bases. Trimming cost V 0 bases and J 2 bases; bases outside gene matches: 7. The CDR3 runs 16 residues. Germline loops: CDR1 WSHSY, CDR2 SAAADI. CDR3 sequence: CASSESDRRRPYEQYF. CDR3 nucleotide sequence: TGCGCCAGCAGTGAGTCGGACAGGAGAAGACCCTACGAGCAGTACTTC.

This clone is a singleton in its sample. V gene TRBV5-1 combines with J gene TRBJ1-5; D ambiguous. Trimming stripped 3 bases from V and 8 bases from J, with 15 bases between. The germline gives CDR1 SGHRS, CDR2 YFSETQ. This CDR3 region has 14 residues. The CDR3 coding sequence is TGCGCCAGCAGCTCTTCAGGTTCGTCTAAGCCCCAGCATTTT. Protein sequence: CASSSSGSSKPQHF. Supplemented by reference TRBV5-1 and TRBJ1-5, the full variable domain reads KAGVTQTPRYLIKTRGQQVTLSCSPISGHRSVSWYQQTPGQGLQFLFEYFSETQRNKGNFPGRFSGRQFSNSRSEMNVSTLELGDSALYLCASSSSGSSKPQHFGDGTRLSIL.

This clone was seen a single time. The chain has TRBV7-6 and TRBJ2-1, with 7 bases identical to TRBD2. Germline CDR1 SGHVS, CDR2 FNYEAQ. V trimming: 5 bases; J trimming: 10 bases; junction bases outside the gene matches: 17. The CDR3 contains 16 residues. The CDR3 loop is CASSPWGGRGNLEQFF. CDR3 DNA: TGTGCCAGCAGCCCCTGGGGGGGTAGGGGTAATCTCGAGCAGTTCTTC.

The rearrangement uses TRBV7-8 and TRBJ1-4; a possible D gene is TRBD1 (6 bases). The CDR3 length is 17 residues. Germline CDR1 reads SGHVS; CDR2 reads FQNEAQ. V was shortened by 5 bases and J by 8 bases, with 24 bases between the two germline ends. In nucleotides, the CDR3 is TGTGCCAGCAGCCCCACCGACAGGCGTTTAAGTTTCGAAAAACTGTTTTTT. Protein sequence: CASSPTDRRLSFEKLFF.

The chain combines TRBV7-9 with TRBJ2-2; a possible D gene is TRBD2 (5 bases). V lost 5 bases and J lost 4, with 14 bases in between. Per the germline V gene, CDR1 is SEHNR and CDR2 is FQNEAQ (reference sequence). This CDR3 comprises 15 residues. The CDR3 region has the DNA TGTGCCAGCAGCGTCCCCGGCGGGCCCACCGGGGAGCTGTTTTTT. This codes for CASSVPGGPTGELFF.